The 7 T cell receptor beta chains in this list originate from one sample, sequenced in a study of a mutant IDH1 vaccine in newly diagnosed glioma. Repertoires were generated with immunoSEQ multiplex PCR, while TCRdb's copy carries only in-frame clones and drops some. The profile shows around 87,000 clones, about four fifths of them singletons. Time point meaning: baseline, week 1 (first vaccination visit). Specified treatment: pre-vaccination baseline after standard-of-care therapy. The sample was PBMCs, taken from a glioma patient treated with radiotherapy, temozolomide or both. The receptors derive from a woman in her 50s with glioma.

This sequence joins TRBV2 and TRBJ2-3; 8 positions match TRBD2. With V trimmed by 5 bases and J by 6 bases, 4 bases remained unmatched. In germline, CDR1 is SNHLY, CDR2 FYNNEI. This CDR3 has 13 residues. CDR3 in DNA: TGTGCCAGCAGTCCCGGGACTAGTGATACGCAGTATTTT. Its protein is CASSPGTSDTQYF.

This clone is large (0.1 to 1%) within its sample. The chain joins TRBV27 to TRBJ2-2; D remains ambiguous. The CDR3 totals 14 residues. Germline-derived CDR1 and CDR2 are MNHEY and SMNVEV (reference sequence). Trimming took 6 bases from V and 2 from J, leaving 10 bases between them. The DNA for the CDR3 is TGTGCCAGCAGCTTGTTTTCAAACACCGGGGAGCTGTTTTTT. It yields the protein CASSLFSNTGELFF.

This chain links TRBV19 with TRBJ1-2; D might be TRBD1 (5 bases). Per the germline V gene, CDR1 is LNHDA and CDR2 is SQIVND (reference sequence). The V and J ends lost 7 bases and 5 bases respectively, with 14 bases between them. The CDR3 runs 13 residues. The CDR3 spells CASKKGMTYGYTF. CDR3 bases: TGTGCCAGTAAAAAGGGGATGACGTATGGCTACACCTTC.

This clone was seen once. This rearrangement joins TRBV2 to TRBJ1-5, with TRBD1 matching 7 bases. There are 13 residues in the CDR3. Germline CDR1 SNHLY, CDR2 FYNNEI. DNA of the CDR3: TGTTCCAAATGGGCAGGGGGAAATCAGCCCCAGCATTTT. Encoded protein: CSKWAGGNQPQHF. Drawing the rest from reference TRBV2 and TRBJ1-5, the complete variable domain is EPEVTQTPSHQVTQMGQEVILRCVPISNHLYFYWYRQILGQKVEFLVSFYNNEISEKSEIFDDQFSVERPDGSNFTLKIRSTKLEDSAMYFCSKWAGGNQPQHFGDGTRLSIL.

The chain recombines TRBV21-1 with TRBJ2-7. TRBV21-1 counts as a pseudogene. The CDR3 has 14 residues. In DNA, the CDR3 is TGTGCCAGCAGCAAAGTCAGCAGGCGGCACGAGCAGTACTTC. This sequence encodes CASSKVSRRHEQYF.

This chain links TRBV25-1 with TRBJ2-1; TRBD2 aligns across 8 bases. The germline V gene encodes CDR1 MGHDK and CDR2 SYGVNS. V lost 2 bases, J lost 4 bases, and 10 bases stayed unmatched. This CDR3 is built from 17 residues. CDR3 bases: TGTGCCAGCAGTGAAGATCCGGGGCGGGGGGTTTACAATGAGCAGTTCTTC. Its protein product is CASSEDPGRGVYNEQFF.

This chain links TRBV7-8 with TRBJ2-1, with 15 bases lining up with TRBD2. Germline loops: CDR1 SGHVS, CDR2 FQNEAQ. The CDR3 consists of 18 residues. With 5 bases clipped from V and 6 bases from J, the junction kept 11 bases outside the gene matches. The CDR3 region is CASSLTTRGLAGGNEQFF. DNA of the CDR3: TGTGCCAGCAGCCTTACCACAAGGGGACTAGCGGGGGGCAATGAGCAGTTCTTC. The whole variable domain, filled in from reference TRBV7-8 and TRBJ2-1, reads GAGVSQSPRYKVAKRGQDVALRCDPISGHVSLFWYQQALGQGPEFLTYFQNEAQLDKSGLPSDRFFAERPEGSVSTLKIQRTQQEDSAVYLCASSLTTRGLAGGNEQFFGPGTRLTVL.